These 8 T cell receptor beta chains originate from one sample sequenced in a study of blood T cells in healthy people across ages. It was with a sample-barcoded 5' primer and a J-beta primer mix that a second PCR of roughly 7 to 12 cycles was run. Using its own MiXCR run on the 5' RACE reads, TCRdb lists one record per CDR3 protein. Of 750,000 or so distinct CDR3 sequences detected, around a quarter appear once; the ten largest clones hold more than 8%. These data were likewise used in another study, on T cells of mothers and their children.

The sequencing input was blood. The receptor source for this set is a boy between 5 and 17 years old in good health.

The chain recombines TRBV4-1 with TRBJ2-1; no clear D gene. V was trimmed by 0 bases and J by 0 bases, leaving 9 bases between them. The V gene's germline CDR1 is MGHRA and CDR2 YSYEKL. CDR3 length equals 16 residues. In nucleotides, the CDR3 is TGCGCCAGCAGCCAAGAGGACGCAAGCTCCTACAATGAGCAGTTCTTC. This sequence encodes CASSQEDASSYNEQFF.

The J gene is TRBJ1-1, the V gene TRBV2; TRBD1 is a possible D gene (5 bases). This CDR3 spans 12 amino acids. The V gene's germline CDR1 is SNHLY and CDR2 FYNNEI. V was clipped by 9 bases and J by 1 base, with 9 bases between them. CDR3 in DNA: TGTGCCAGTGACAGCCGGAACACTGAAGCTTTCTTT. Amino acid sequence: CASDSRNTEAFF.

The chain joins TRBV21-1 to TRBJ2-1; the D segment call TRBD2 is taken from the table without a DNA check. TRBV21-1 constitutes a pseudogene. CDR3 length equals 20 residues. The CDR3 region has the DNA TGTGCCAGCAGAGAAGTTCCGGGACTAGCGGGGATAAGCTCCTACAATGAGCAGTTCTTC. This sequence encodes CASREVPGLAGISSYNEQFF.

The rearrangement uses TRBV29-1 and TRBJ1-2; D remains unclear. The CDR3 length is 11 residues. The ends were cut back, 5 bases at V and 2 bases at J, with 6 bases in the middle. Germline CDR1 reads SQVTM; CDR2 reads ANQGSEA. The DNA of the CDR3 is TGCAGCGTTCTGCAAAACTATGGCTACACCTTC. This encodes CSVLQNYGYTF. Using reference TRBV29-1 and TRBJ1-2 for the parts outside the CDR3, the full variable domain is SAVISQKPSRDICQRGTSLTIQCQVDSQVTMMFWYRQQPGQSLTLIATANQGSEATYESGFVIDKFPISRPNLTFSTLTVSNMSPEDSSIYLCSVLQNYGYTFGSGTRLTVV.

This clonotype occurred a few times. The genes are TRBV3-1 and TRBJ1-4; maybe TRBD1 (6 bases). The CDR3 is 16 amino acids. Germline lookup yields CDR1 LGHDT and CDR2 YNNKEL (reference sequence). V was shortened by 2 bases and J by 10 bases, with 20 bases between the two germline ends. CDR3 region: CASSQLTTGSSGKLFF. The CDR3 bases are TGTGCCAGCAGCCAATTGACTACAGGGAGTAGCGGAAAACTGTTTTTT. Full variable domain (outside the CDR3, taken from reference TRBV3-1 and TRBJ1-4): DTAVSQTPKYLVTQMGNDKSIKCEQNLGHDTMYWYKQDSKKFLKIMFSYNNKELIINETVPNRFSPKSPDKAHLNLHINSLELGDSAVYFCASSQLTTGSSGKLFFGSGTQLSVL.

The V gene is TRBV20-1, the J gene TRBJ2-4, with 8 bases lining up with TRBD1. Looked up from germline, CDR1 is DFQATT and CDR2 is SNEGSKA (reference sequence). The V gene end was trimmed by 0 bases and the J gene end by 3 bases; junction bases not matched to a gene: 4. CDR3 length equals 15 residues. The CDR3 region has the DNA TGCAGTGCTAGAGAGACAGGGGATGTCAAAAACATTCAGTACTTC. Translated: CSARETGDVKNIQYF.

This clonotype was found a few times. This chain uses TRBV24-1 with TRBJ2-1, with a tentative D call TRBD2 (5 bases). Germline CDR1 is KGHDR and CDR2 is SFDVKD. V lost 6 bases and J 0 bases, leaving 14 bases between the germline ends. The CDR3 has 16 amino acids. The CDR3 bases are TGTGCCACCAGTTCATCCTCGGCGGGCTCCTACAATGAGCAGTTCTTC. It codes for CATSSSSAGSYNEQFF.

The CDR3 DNA reads as TGTGCCAGTAGTATCCCCCGGGGACAGAACACTGAAGCTTTCTTT. As protein: CASSIPRGQNTEAFF. The gene calls are TRBV19 and TRBJ1-1, with D perhaps matching TRBD1 (6 bases). The ends were cut back, 3 bases at V and 1 base at J, with 12 bases in the middle. This CDR3 is 15 amino acids long. CDR1 is LNHDA, CDR2 SQIVND, per germline (reference sequence).